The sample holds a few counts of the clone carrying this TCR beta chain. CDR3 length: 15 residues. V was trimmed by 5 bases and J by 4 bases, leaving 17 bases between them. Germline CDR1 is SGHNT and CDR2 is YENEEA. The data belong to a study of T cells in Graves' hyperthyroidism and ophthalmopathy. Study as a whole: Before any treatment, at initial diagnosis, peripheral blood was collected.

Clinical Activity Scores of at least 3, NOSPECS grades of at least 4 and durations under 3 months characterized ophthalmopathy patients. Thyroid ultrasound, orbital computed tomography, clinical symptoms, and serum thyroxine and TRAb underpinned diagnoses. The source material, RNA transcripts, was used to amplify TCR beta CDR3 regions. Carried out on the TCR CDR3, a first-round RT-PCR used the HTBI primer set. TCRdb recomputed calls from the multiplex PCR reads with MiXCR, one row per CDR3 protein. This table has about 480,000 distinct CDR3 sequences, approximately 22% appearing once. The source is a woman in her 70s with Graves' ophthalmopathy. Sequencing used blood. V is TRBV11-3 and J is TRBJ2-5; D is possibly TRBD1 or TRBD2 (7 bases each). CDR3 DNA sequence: TGTGCCAGCAGCGCCAGACAGGGAGGGAGAGAGACCCAGTACTTC. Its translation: CASSARQGGRETQYF.